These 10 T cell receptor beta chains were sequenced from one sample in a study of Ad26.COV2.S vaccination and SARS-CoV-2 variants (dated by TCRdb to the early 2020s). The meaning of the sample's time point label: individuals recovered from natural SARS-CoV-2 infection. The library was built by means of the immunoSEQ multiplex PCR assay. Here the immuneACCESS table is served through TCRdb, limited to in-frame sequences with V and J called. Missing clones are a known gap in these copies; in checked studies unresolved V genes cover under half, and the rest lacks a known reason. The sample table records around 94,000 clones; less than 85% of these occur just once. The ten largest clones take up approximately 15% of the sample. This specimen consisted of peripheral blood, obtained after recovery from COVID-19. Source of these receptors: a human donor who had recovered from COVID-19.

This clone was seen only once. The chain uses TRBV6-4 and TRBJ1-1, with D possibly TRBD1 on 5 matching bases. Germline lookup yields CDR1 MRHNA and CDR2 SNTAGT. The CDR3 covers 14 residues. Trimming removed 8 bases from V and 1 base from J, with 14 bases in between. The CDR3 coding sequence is TGTGCCAGCTCGCCCTCGACAGCGAACACTGAAGCTTTCTTT. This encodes CASSPSTANTEAFF.

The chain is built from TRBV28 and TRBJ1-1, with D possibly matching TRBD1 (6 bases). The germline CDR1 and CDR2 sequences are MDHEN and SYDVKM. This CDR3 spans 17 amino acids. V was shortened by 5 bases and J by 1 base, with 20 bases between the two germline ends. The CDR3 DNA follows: TGTGCCAGCAGTCCCCGTAGAGGGGGTTTTCCGAACACTGAAGCTTTCTTT. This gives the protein CASSPRRGGFPNTEAFF.

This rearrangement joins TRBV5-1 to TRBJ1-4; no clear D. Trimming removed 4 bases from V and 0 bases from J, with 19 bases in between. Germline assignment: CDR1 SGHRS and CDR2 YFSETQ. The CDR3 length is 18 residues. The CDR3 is CASSIGSGSGATNEKLFF. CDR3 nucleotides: TGCGCCAGCAGCATTGGATCCGGTTCGGGAGCAACTAATGAAAAACTGTTTTTT.

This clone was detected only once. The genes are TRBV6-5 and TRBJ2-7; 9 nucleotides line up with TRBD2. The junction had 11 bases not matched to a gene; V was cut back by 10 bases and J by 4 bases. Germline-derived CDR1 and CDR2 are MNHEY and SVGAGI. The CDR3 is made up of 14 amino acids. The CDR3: CATLLAGGLYEQYF. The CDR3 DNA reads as TGTGCCACCCTCCTCGCGGGGGGGCTTTACGAGCAGTACTTC.

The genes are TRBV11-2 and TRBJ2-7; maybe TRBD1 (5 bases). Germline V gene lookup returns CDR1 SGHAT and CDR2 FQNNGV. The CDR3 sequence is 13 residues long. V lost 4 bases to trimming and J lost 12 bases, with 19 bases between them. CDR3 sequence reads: CASSSSGATSRYF. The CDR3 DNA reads TGTGCCAGCAGCTCGTCTGGGGCGACAAGCCGGTACTTC.

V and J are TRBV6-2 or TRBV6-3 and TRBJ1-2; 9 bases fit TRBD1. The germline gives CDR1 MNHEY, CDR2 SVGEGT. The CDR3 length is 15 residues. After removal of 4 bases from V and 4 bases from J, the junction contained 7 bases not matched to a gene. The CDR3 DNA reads TGTGCCAGCAGTTCGCCCGGGACAGGGCTCTATGGCTACACCTTC. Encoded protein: CASSSPGTGLYGYTF.

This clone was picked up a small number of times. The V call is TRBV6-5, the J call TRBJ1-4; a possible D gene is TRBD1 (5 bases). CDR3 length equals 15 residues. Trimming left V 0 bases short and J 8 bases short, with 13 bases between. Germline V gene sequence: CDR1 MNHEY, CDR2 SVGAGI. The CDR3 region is CASSYSSQGTEKLFF. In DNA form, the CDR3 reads TGTGCCAGCAGTTACTCGAGCCAGGGAACCGAAAAACTGTTTTTT.

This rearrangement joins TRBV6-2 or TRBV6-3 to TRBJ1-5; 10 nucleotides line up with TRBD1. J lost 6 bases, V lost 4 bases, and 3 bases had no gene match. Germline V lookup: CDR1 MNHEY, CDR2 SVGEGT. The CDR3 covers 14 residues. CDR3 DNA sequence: TGTGCCAGCAGTTCAGGACAGGGGGGTCAGCCCCAGCATTTT. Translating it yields CASSSGQGGQPQHF.

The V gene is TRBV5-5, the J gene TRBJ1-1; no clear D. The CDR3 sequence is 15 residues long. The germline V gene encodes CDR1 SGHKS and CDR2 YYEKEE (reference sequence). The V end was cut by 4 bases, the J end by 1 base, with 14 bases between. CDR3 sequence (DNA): TGTGCCAGCAGCGTAACGTGGCGGGGGAACACTGAAGCTTTCTTT. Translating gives CASSVTWRGNTEAFF.

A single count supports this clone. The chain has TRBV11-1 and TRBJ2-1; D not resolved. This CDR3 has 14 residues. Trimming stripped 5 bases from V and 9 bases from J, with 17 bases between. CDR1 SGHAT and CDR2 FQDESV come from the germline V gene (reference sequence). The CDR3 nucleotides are TGTGCCAGCAGCGACCTTCGGACCTGGGGTGAGCAGTTCTTC. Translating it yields CASSDLRTWGEQFF. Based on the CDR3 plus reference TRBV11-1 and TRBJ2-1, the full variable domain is EAEVAQSPRYKITEKSQAVAFWCDPISGHATLYWYRQILGQGPELLVQFQDESVVDDSQLPKDRFSAERLKGVDSTLKIQPAELGDSAMYLCASSDLRTWGEQFFGPGTRLTVL.